This TCR beta chain was found in a study of control samples from healthy donors and cancer patients. Per the germline V gene, CDR1 is MGHDK and CDR2 is SYGVNS. This CDR3 is built from 12 residues. After removal of 6 bases from V and 8 bases from J, the junction contained 6 bases not matched to a gene. Sequencing was performed with immunoSEQ multiplex PCR; in TCRdb, only in-frame clones are kept and a portion is missing. The sample contains 40,000 to 55,000 clones, roughly three quarters of which appear only once. The source of this sequence is a male donor with melanoma. V is TRBV25-1 and J is TRBJ1-2; 7 bases map to TRBD1. Sequencing was carried out using formalin-fixed, paraffin-embedded tissue. This CDR3 is CASRSGGGGYTF. The CDR3 DNA is TGTGCCAGCAGATCGGGAGGGGGCGGCTACACCTTC.